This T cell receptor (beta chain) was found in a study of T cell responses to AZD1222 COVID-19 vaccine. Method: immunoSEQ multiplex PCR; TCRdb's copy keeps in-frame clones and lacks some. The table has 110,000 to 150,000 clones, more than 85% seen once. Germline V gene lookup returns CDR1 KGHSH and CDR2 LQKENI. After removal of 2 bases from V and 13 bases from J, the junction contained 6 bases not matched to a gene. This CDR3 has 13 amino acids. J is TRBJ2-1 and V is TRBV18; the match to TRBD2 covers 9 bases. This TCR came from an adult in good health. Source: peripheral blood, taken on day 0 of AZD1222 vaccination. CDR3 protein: CASSPELAGSQFF. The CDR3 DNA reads TGTGCCAGCTCACCAGAACTAGCGGGTAGTCAGTTCTTC.